The 3 T cell receptor beta chains reported below all come from one sample, sequenced in a study of spatial heterogeneity in lung cancer. The study's findings and limits: It was found that expanded intratumoral alpha and beta TCR counts tracked tumor mutation counts.

Each CDR3 protein gets one entry after TCRdb re-called the 5' RACE reads with MiXCR. The sample consists of some 6,700 distinct CDR3 sequences, roughly 13% of them appearing once. For these TCRs, the target antigens are not known. Regarding time point: sample taken at primary tumor resection. Here the sequenced sample was lung tumor tissue, taken at surgery. Receptors originate from a male donor with early-stage non-small cell lung cancer.

There are many counts of this clonotype. Since the library was made to target alpha chains, this beta chain is a stray read and its abundance is not meaningful. The rearrangement links TRBV6-1 to TRBJ1-2; D is undetermined. Trimming pared 1 base from V and 0 bases from J, leaving 9 bases between. Germline CDR1 is MNHNS and CDR2 is SASEGT. The CDR3 is made up of 15 amino acids. CDR3 sequence reads: CASSEGSGANYGYTF. The CDR3 nucleotides read TGTGCCAGCAGTGAAGGAAGTGGAGCTAACTATGGCTACACCTTC.

About this clonotype itself: This beta chain appears as a stray read in a library generated for alpha chains; its size is not informative. CDR3 loop: CASSPPGLDEQFF. CDR3 coding DNA: TGCGCCAGCAGCCCTCCGGGACTTGATGAGCAGTTCTTC. This chain uses TRBV4-1 with TRBJ2-1; the D gene is possibly TRBD2 (6 bases). Germline-derived CDR1 and CDR2 are MGHRA and YSYEKL. V was pared by 4 bases and J by 8 bases, with 12 bases between. The CDR3 length is 13 residues.

With regard to this clonotype: As an off-target read in a library built for alpha chains, this beta chain has a frequency of little significance. The chain has TRBV20-1 and TRBJ2-3; D gene uncertain. Germline V CDR1 and CDR2: DFQATT, SNEGSKA (reference sequence). There are 14 residues in the CDR3. The V end lost 7 bases, the J end lost 0 bases, and 14 bases lay between the germline ends. The CDR3 sequence is CSVLGFTSTDTQYF. For the CDR3, the DNA is TGCAGTGTCCTGGGATTCACTAGCACAGATACGCAGTATTTT.